These 5 T cell receptor beta chains were sequenced from one sample in a study of T cell repertoires in cytomegalovirus infection. From the reads, TCRdb called clonotypes with MiXCR, one entry per CDR3 protein. The data contain about a million distinct CDR3 sequences, roughly a third of them singletons. These receptors have no identified antigens. Source: cultured CD8+ T cells from PBMCs, taken from culture after CMV antigen stimulation. All receptors derive from a human donor in good health (CMV status not recorded). Some clones in this sample may be carry-over from other donors' samples.

V gene TRBV2 combines with J gene TRBJ2-1; 8 positions match TRBD2. V dropped 6 bases and J dropped 6; count of bases not matched to a gene: 13. The CDR3 contains 16 residues. Germline V CDR1 and CDR2: SNHLY, FYNNEI. The CDR3 is CASRAFGAGGGNEQFF. In DNA, the CDR3 is TGTGCCAGCAGAGCTTTTGGCGCGGGGGGCGGCAATGAGCAGTTCTTC.

This chain links TRBV9 with TRBJ2-1; unclear D gene. Trimming took off 0 bases at V and 0 bases at J, with 7 bases between the two ends. Per the germline V gene, CDR1 is SGDLS and CDR2 is YYNGEE. The CDR3 has 15 residues. CDR3 nucleotides: TGTGCCAGCAGCGTAGCGGCGGACTCCTACAATGAGCAGTTCTTC. Encoded protein: CASSVAADSYNEQFF. The entire variable domain, with the rest obtained from reference TRBV9 and TRBJ2-1, is as follows: DSGVTQTPKHLITATGQRVTLRCSPRSGDLSVYWYQQSLDQGLQFLIQYYNGEERAKGNILERFSAQQFPDLHSELNLSSLELGDSALYFCASSVAADSYNEQFFGPGTRLTVL.

Notes on this clonotype: The junction shows a germline mismatch at one end, possibly a read error. The rearrangement joins TRBV7-3 to TRBJ2-3; TRBD2 aligns across 10 bases. The germline gives CDR1 SGHTA, CDR2 FQGTGA. The CDR3 is made up of 13 amino acids. The CDR3 DNA reads as TGTGCCACCAGCGGGGGGGGTACAGATACGCAGTATTTT. Amino acid sequence: CATSGGGTDTQYF.

This clonotype was found a few times. The chain combines TRBV19 with TRBJ1-1; D is perhaps TRBD1 (6 bases). Trimming removed 7 bases from V and 4 bases from J, with 13 bases in between. Germline V gene data show CDR1 as LNHDA and CDR2 as SQIVND (reference sequence). The length of the CDR3 is 13 residues. CDR3 nucleotide sequence: TGTGCCAGTACCGCGGGACAATCCACTGAAGCTTTCTTT. Its protein product is CASTAGQSTEAFF.

J is TRBJ1-2 and V is TRBV12-3 or TRBV12-4; D not certain. V was shortened by 8 bases and J by 8 bases, with 12 bases between the two germline ends. The CDR3 covers 11 residues. This CDR3 reads CASLSVWGYTF. DNA for the CDR3: TGTGCCAGCCTTTCGGTCTGGGGCTACACCTTC.